This TCR beta chain was captured by sequencing in a study of cytomegalovirus exposure and HLA in healthy donors. Looking at the study overall: HLA-typed donors were the source of some 85 million unique TCRs, which an early data release held. General study points: Owing to their indistinguishability, certain V segments, notably TRBV6-2 and TRBV6-3, were excluded. According to the study, 150 to 200 TCR beta chains were cytomegalovirus-associated.

With regard to this clone: Its antigen is not known.

The CDR3 totals 15 residues. The primer mix had 60 Vbeta and 13 Jbeta primers. The repertoire was sequenced with immunoSEQ multiplex PCR; TCRdb's copy has only in-frame clones and lacks some. The repertoire includes about 98,000 clones, 70% of them detected once, and 2% to 2.5% sits in the top ten. The clonotype comes from a man between 45 and 60 years old in good health and CMV-seronegative. Source material: PBMCs. This chain uses TRBV21-1 with TRBJ2-3; TRBD2, the D gene given by the table, was not confirmed from the DNA. TRBV21-1 is a known pseudogene. The CDR3 spells CASSPRLGHTDTQYF. CDR3 bases: TGTGCCAGCAGCCCCCGACTAGGGCACACAGATACGCAGTATTTT.